This T cell receptor beta chain came from a study of post-analysis software for immune sequencing data. Study-wide points: A handful of TRBV segments, including TRBV5-6, TRBV5-1 and TRBV20-1, were more frequent in patients than controls.

Comment on this clonotype: Its antigen is not known.

Unique molecular identifiers tagged the TCR beta cDNA libraries. One entry per CDR3 protein results from TCRdb running MiXCR on the PCR reads. Of about 200,000 distinct CDR3 sequences listed, approximately 30% are singletons. This CDR3 is 14 amino acids long. The V gene's germline CDR1 is MNHEY and CDR2 SMNVEV (reference sequence). This sequence joins TRBV27 and TRBJ2-7; D might be TRBD1 or TRBD2, each matching 5 bases. TRBJ2-5 explains the end of the DNA better; the J call may be wrong. The specimen sequenced was blood. The receptor was isolated from a girl aged 2-17 years with multiple sclerosis. DNA of the CDR3: TGTGCCACCCAAGGGGAGTACCCTTCGGAGACCCAGTACTTC. Its translation is CATQGEYPSETQYF.